The 16 T cell receptor beta chains listed next were all sequenced from one sample in a study of cytomegalovirus exposure and HLA in healthy donors. Both 60 Vbeta primers and 13 Jbeta primers went into the PCR. TCRdb's copy holds only in-frame clones and misses some; the assay was immunoSEQ multiplex PCR. The profile covers 110,000 to 150,000 clones, with 9.4% appearing a single time and around 1.9% taken by the ten largest. Sequenced: PBMCs. The receptors come from a male donor in good health and CMV-seronegative.

This clone was detected only a few times. The chain uses TRBV4-3 and TRBJ2-3, with 13 positions matching TRBD2. CDR1 and CDR2 from the germline V gene are LGHNA and YSLEER. Trimming took 1 base from V and 8 from J; bases not matched to a gene: 12. This CDR3 contains 18 residues. The CDR3 protein is CASSQGPITSGGASTQYF. The CDR3 region has the DNA TGCGCCAGCAGCCAAGGTCCCATTACTAGCGGGGGGGCTAGTACGCAGTATTTT.

This clone was counted only a few times. This chain links TRBV18 with TRBJ2-7; D call uncertain. Trimming removed 0 bases at V and 0 bases at J, with 9 bases between. The CDR3 totals 15 residues. The germline gives CDR1 KGHSH, CDR2 LQKENI. The chain's CDR3 is CASSPPSPGSYEQYF. CDR3 nucleotide sequence: TGTGCCAGCTCACCACCGAGCCCGGGCTCCTACGAGCAGTACTTC.

This clone turned up a few times. CDR3 sequence (DNA): TGCGCCAGCAGCTCACAGGGGACTAATGAAAAACTGTTTTTT. This codes for CASSSQGTNEKLFF. V and J are TRBV5-1 and TRBJ1-4; 7 nucleotides match TRBD1. The CDR3 sequence is 14 residues long. Unmatched junction bases numbered 1, after V lost 3 bases and J lost 2 bases. The V gene's germline CDR1 is SGHRS and CDR2 YFSETQ.

The rearrangement joins TRBV29-1 to TRBJ2-3, with no clear D. Germline loops: CDR1 SQVTM, CDR2 ANQGSEA. The CDR3 runs to 12 residues. Trimming took 3 bases from V and 1 from J, leaving 5 bases between them. In nucleotides, the CDR3 is TGCAGCGTTGACGAGGGCACAGATACGCAGTATTTT. It yields the protein CSVDEGTDTQYF.

The chain recombines TRBV11-2 with TRBJ2-3, with 8 bases lining up with TRBD2. Germline CDR1 reads SGHAT; CDR2 reads FQNNGV. The junction had 5 bases not matched to a gene; V was cut back by 1 base and J by 2 bases. CDR3 length: 16 residues. The CDR3 coding sequence is TGTGCCAGCAGCTTAGGGGGCGGGGGGTACACAGATACGCAGTATTTT. Translation: CASSLGGGGYTDTQYF. Using reference TRBV11-2 and TRBJ2-3 for the parts outside the CDR3, the full variable domain is EAGVAQSPRYKIIEKRQSVAFWCNPISGHATLYWYQQILGQGPKLLIQFQNNGVVDDSQLPKDRFSAERLKGVDSTLKIQPAKLEDSAVYLCASSLGGGGYTDTQYFGPGTRLTVL.

Of note for this clone: Other DNA sequences in this sample translate to the same CDR3. The chain carries TRBV4-3 and TRBJ1-2; no clear D gene. Germline-derived CDR1 and CDR2 are LGHNA and YSLEER. V gave up 4 bases and J gave up 1 base, with 13 bases separating them. The CDR3 spans 15 residues. The CDR3 DNA reads TGCGCCAGCAGCCTTCGACAAGTAGATAACTATGGCTACACCTTC. The encoded protein is CASSLRQVDNYGYTF.

This clone was seen a single time. The J gene is TRBJ2-5, the V gene TRBV5-6; D is unclear. TRBJ2-7 explains the end of the DNA better; the J call may be wrong. This CDR3 contains 12 residues. Germline lookup yields CDR1 SGHDT and CDR2 YYEEEE. CDR3 bases: TGTGCCAGCAGCTCCCCTCTCTACGAGCAGTACTTC. Translating it yields CASSSPLYEQYF.

CDR3 residues: CASSSPGQGTSNEQFF. CDR3 in DNA: TGTGCCAGCAGTTCCCCGGGACAGGGAACCTCCAATGAGCAGTTCTTC. The chain combines TRBV28 with TRBJ2-1; 9 bases are a match to TRBD1. V trimming: 4 bases; J trimming: 6 bases; junction bases outside the gene matches: 10. CDR3 length equals 16 residues. The V gene's germline CDR1 is MDHEN and CDR2 SYDVKM.

This clone was detected a few times. This rearrangement joins TRBV9 to TRBJ1-5; D is unclear. V was cut by 0 bases and J by 5 bases, with 12 bases left in between. This CDR3 has 15 amino acids. Germline V lookup: CDR1 SGDLS, CDR2 YYNGEE. CDR3 bases: TGTGCCAGCAGCGTAGGTCCCACGGTCGATCAGCCCCAGCATTTT. Translation gives CASSVGPTVDQPQHF.

The table lists this clone with a few counts. V gene TRBV5-4 combines with J gene TRBJ2-2, with a weak D call TRBD1 (5 bases). Looked up from germline, CDR1 is SGHNT and CDR2 is YYREEE (reference sequence). The CDR3 totals 17 residues. V was pared by 0 bases and J by 2 bases, with 14 bases between. The CDR3, as DNA: TGTGCCAGCAGCTTGGGGGGCGGCCAGGTTAACACCGGGGAGCTGTTTTTT. Translation gives CASSLGGGQVNTGELFF.

This clone occurred a few times. The chain couples TRBV30 to TRBJ2-1; 8 bases agree with TRBD2. The trim removed 0 bases at V and 4 bases at J, leaving 5 bases unmatched. Germline V lookup: CDR1 GTSNPN, CDR2 SVGIG (reference sequence). The CDR3 is made up of 15 amino acids. The chain's CDR3 is CAWSVLKRGYNEQFF. The CDR3 coding sequence is TGTGCCTGGAGTGTACTGAAGCGGGGGTACAATGAGCAGTTCTTC.

The chain combines TRBV6-1 with TRBJ1-1; tentative D call: TRBD1 (5 bases). V gave up 10 bases and J gave up 6 bases, with 12 bases separating them. Looked up from germline, CDR1 is MNHNS and CDR2 is SASEGT. This CDR3 has 11 amino acids. CDR3 region: CATQGEAEAFF. Written as DNA, the CDR3 is TGTGCCACCCAGGGTGAGGCTGAAGCTTTCTTT.

V and J are TRBV20-1 and TRBJ1-2; D is perhaps TRBD1 (6 bases). CDR3 length equals 11 residues. V dropped 6 bases and J dropped 4 bases, with 9 bases sitting between them. From germline, CDR1 is DFQATT and CDR2 SNEGSKA (reference sequence). For the CDR3, the DNA is TGCAGTGCGGGGGCGCGCTATGGCTACACCTTC. Protein product: CSAGARYGYTF.

The chain is built from TRBV29-1 and TRBJ2-2; 7 nucleotides align to TRBD2. The V gene's germline CDR1 is SQVTM and CDR2 ANQGSEA. Losses at the gene ends were 7 bases for V and 4 bases for J; bases not matched to a gene: 3. This CDR3 comprises 12 residues. The CDR3 is CSAREVTGELFF. The CDR3 DNA follows: TGCAGCGCCCGGGAGGTCACCGGGGAGCTGTTTTTT.

The chain carries TRBV7-2 and TRBJ1-2; no reliable D call. Germline V lookup: CDR1 SGHTA, CDR2 FQGNSA. V lost 6 bases and J 8 bases, leaving 16 bases between the germline ends. The CDR3 is made up of 13 amino acids. The CDR3 sequence is CASSSSQVGGYTF. The CDR3 DNA reads TGTGCCAGCAGTTCTTCCCAGGTCGGCGGCTACACCTTC.

This clone was seen a handful of times. This chain uses TRBV5-1 with TRBJ2-3; 12 nucleotides align to TRBD2. J was trimmed by 0 bases and V by 3 bases; bases with no gene match: 2. The CDR3 length is 16 residues. In germline, CDR1 is SGHRS, CDR2 YFSETQ. CDR3 protein: CASSWGTSGSTDTQYF. The CDR3 region has the DNA TGCGCCAGCAGCTGGGGGACTAGCGGGAGCACAGATACGCAGTATTTT.